The 19 T cell receptor beta chains given below trace back to one sample, sequenced in a study of T-cell reconstitution after alpha-beta-depleted transplantation in children. Preparation of the TCRbeta library used unique molecular identifiers. TCRdb recomputed calls from the PCR reads with MiXCR, one row per CDR3 protein. Of some 240,000 distinct CDR3 sequences in the sample, 9.7% were seen once. Sequencing used PBMCs from the stem cell graft donor, obtained from the stem cell graft. Every receptor here comes from a human donor who donated a stem cell graft to a child with SCID.

This clonotype came up many times. The chain employs TRBV20-1 and TRBJ2-5; weak D call: TRBD2 (6 bases). Germline lookup yields CDR1 DFQATT and CDR2 SNEGSKA (reference sequence). The V and J ends lost 1 base and 2 bases respectively, with 26 bases between them. The CDR3 spans 19 residues. The CDR3 sequence is CSARGAAGRKQVVQETQYF. The CDR3 DNA is TGCAGTGCTAGAGGGGCGGCAGGGAGGAAACAAGTGGTACAAGAGACCCAGTACTTC.

This clonotype was counted many times. This chain links TRBV5-1 with TRBJ2-5; TRBD2 is a possible D gene (6 bases). V was clipped by 4 bases and J by 5 bases, with 9 bases between them. The CDR3 spans 12 residues. CDR1 and CDR2 from the germline V gene are SGHRS and YFSETQ. CDR3 nucleotides: TGCGCCAGCAGCAATGGGGGGGAGACCCAGTACTTC. It yields the protein CASSNGGETQYF.

This clonotype was counted at least ten times. The chain combines TRBV12-3 or TRBV12-4 with TRBJ1-2; D gene uncertain. The CDR3 length is 13 residues. V was pared by 3 bases and J by 6 bases, with 11 bases between. This CDR3 reads CASSLPGNHGYTF. In DNA, the CDR3 is TGTGCCAGCAGTTTGCCGGGGAATCATGGCTACACCTTC.

This clonotype was found many times. The J gene is TRBJ1-1, the V gene TRBV7-2; 9 nucleotides match TRBD1. Germline CDR1 is SGHTA and CDR2 is FQGNSA. This CDR3 has 16 amino acids. J was trimmed by 6 bases and V by 1 base; bases with no gene match: 9. CDR3 sequence (DNA): TGTGCCAGCAGCTTAGGCTTAACAGGGGGCGCCTCTGAAGCTTTCTTT. It codes for CASSLGLTGGASEAFF.

This clonotype was recorded many times. The chain has TRBV7-2 and TRBJ2-3; either TRBD1 or TRBD2 may supply D (5 bases each). With 3 bases removed from V and 13 bases from J, the gap between germline ends came to 17 bases. Germline V gene data show CDR1 as SGHTA and CDR2 as FQGNSA. This CDR3 contains 13 residues. The CDR3 sequence: CASSLGRGTGEYF. The CDR3 coding sequence is TGTGCCAGCAGCTTGGGTCGTGGGACCGGGGAGTATTTT.

This clonotype was detected only a few times. The CDR3 nucleotides are TGCAGCGTTCCAAAGGGAGACAGGGGGCCCTATGGCTACACCTTC. The encoded protein is CSVPKGDRGPYGYTF. The rearrangement uses TRBV29-1 and TRBJ1-2, with TRBD1 identical over 10 bases. Germline CDR1 is SQVTM and CDR2 is ANQGSEA. The CDR3 has 15 amino acids. V lost 5 bases and J lost 4; bases outside the gene matches: 10.

This rearrangement joins TRBV20-1 to TRBJ1-1, with 7 bases that match TRBD1. In germline, CDR1 is DFQATT, CDR2 SNEGSKA (reference sequence). V shed 0 bases, J shed 5 bases, and the junction held 6 bases outside the gene matches. CDR3 length: 14 residues. CDR3 region: CSARDQGRGTEAFF. The CDR3 DNA is TGCAGTGCTAGAGATCAAGGCAGGGGGACTGAAGCTTTCTTT.

There are many counts of this clonotype. This chain uses TRBV5-6 with TRBJ2-2; a possible D gene is TRBD1 (6 bases). The CDR3 totals 15 residues. Trimming stripped 7 bases from V and 5 bases from J, with 18 bases between. Germline V gives CDR1 SGHDT, CDR2 YYEEEE. Written as DNA, the CDR3 is TGTGCCAGCCGGTTGGGGCAGGGGTTGACCGGGGAGCTGTTTTTT. Translation gives CASRLGQGLTGELFF.

This clonotype was recorded many times. This rearrangement joins TRBV5-6 to TRBJ1-2, with TRBD1 identical over 9 bases. The CDR3 length is 14 residues. CDR1 and CDR2 (germline): SGHDT, YYEEEE. The V gene end was trimmed by 0 bases and the J gene end by 4 bases; junction bases not matched to a gene: 1. The CDR3 DNA sequence: TGTGCCAGCAGCTTGGTGGGACAGGGCTATGGCTACACCTTC. It yields the protein CASSLVGQGYGYTF.

This clonotype appeared many times. The V and J genes are TRBV5-5 and TRBJ1-1; D is perhaps TRBD1 (5 bases). In germline, CDR1 is SGHKS, CDR2 YYEKEE (reference sequence). The CDR3 is 16 amino acids. Trimming removed 4 bases from V and 1 base from J, with 17 bases in between. The CDR3 here is CASSIIRASRNTEAFF. The CDR3 DNA follows: TGTGCCAGCAGCATTATCAGGGCCTCGAGGAACACTGAAGCTTTCTTT.

This clonotype was detected many times. The chain joins TRBV5-1 to TRBJ1-1; maybe TRBD1 (6 bases). Trimming stripped 0 bases from V and 1 base from J, with 13 bases between. Germline CDR1 and CDR2: SGHRS and YFSETQ. The CDR3 is 16 amino acids. CDR3 sequence reads: CASSLGDILGNTEAFF. In DNA, the CDR3 is TGCGCCAGCAGCTTGGGGGACATCCTGGGGAACACTGAAGCTTTCTTT.

This chain uses TRBV7-8 with TRBJ2-3, with D possibly being TRBD1 (5 bases). The germline gives CDR1 SGHVS, CDR2 FQNEAQ. This CDR3 has 15 residues. Trimming shortened V by 10 bases and J by 1 base, and 18 bases separated the two germline ends. The CDR3 sequence is CAMRPRVFGTDTQYF. CDR3 nucleotides: TGTGCCATGAGACCCAGGGTGTTCGGCACAGATACGCAGTATTTT. The whole variable domain, filled in from reference TRBV7-8 and TRBJ2-3, reads GAGVSQSPRYKVAKRGQDVALRCDPISGHVSLFWYQQALGQGPEFLTYFQNEAQLDKSGLPSDRFFAERPEGSVSTLKIQRTQQEDSAVYLCAMRPRVFGTDTQYFGPGTRLTVL.

This clonotype was detected ten times or more. This chain uses TRBV5-4 with TRBJ1-1; the D gene is possibly TRBD1 (6 bases). V lost 4 bases and J 4 bases, leaving 17 bases between the germline ends. This CDR3 region has 15 residues. Per the germline V gene, CDR1 is SGHNT and CDR2 is YYREEE (reference sequence). The CDR3 is CASSPVRGEITEAFF. The CDR3 nucleotides read TGTGCCAGCAGCCCGGTAAGGGGGGAGATCACTGAAGCTTTCTTT.

This clonotype has at least ten counts. The chain carries TRBV2 and TRBJ1-2; D possibly corresponds to TRBD1 (6 bases). CDR1 and CDR2 (germline): SNHLY, FYNNEI. The V end was cut by 6 bases, the J end by 8 bases, with 19 bases between. The CDR3 is 14 amino acids. The CDR3 sequence is CASSTGQGARGYTF. DNA for the CDR3: TGTGCCAGCAGCACGGGACAAGGGGCGAGAGGCTACACCTTC.

This chain connects TRBV3-1 to TRBJ1-2; 7 bases fit TRBD1. Germline CDR1 is LGHDT and CDR2 is YNNKEL (reference sequence). After removal of 1 base from V and 5 bases from J, the junction contained 7 bases not matched to a gene. CDR3 length equals 15 residues. In DNA form, the CDR3 reads TGTGCCAGCAGCCAAGGCCACAGGGGTCTTTATGGCTACACCTTC. Protein product: CASSQGHRGLYGYTF.

This clonotype was observed many times. V usage is TRBV12-3 or TRBV12-4 and J usage is TRBJ1-2; no clear D gene. Trimming stripped 5 bases from V and 2 bases from J, with 6 bases between. This CDR3 region has 12 residues. This CDR3 is CASSQENYGYTF. The DNA for the CDR3 is TGTGCCAGCAGTCAGGAAAACTATGGCTACACCTTC.

The sample holds a few counts of this clonotype. The chain is built from TRBV18 and TRBJ1-6, with a weak D call TRBD1 (5 bases). Trimming cost V 3 bases and J 8 bases, with 14 bases left between them. Germline V gene data show CDR1 as KGHSH and CDR2 as LQKENI. This CDR3 comprises 15 residues. The chain's CDR3 is CASSPGVGEYSPLHF. The DNA of the CDR3 is TGTGCCAGCTCACCGGGGGTTGGGGAGTATTCACCCCTCCACTTT.

This clonotype was seen ten or more times. V and J are TRBV2 and TRBJ1-6; D possibly corresponds to TRBD1 (5 bases). Germline V gene data show CDR1 as SNHLY and CDR2 as FYNNEI. Trimming removed 1 base from V and 7 bases from J, with 14 bases in between. This CDR3 has 16 residues. This CDR3 is CASSEGKIWGNSPLHF. In DNA form, the CDR3 reads TGTGCCAGCAGTGAAGGGAAGATATGGGGGAATTCACCCCTCCACTTT.

This clonotype was seen ten or more times. The V call is TRBV10-3, the J call TRBJ1-2; D not certain. Germline loops: CDR1 ENHRY, CDR2 SYGVKD. V lost 0 bases and J lost 1, with 6 bases in between. This CDR3 is built from 14 residues. The CDR3 loop reads CAISESGYNYGYTF. DNA for the CDR3: TGTGCCATCAGTGAGTCAGGTTATAACTATGGCTACACCTTC.